One and the same sample provided the 19 T cell receptor beta chains below, sequenced in a study of regulatory T cells in long-lasting Graves disease. Building of the TCR beta libraries involved iRepertoire HTBI primers and Arm-PCR of CDR3 regions. TCRdb ran MiXCR on the multiplex PCR reads and lists one entry per CDR3 protein. The repertoire has 440,000 or so distinct CDR3 sequences, around 15% of them found once; the top ten carry around 11%. Indicated time point: newly diagnosed GD, antithyroid drugs for less than 3 months. TCR sequences were obtained from RNA taken from PBMCs. A further study also used this sample, focusing on T cells in Graves' hyperthyroidism and ophthalmopathy.

The sample in question was peripheral blood mononuclear cells (PBMCs), obtained at new diagnosis, from a patient treated with antithyroid drugs. These TCRs come from a woman aged 25 to 39 with Graves disease.

This clonotype has at least ten counts. V and J are TRBV3-1 and TRBJ1-2, with unresolved D. Trimming cost V 0 bases and J 7 bases, with 9 bases left between them. CDR3 size: 13 residues. Looked up from germline, CDR1 is LGHDT and CDR2 is YNNKEL (reference sequence). The CDR3 sequence is CASSQDTEVGYTF. CDR3 coding DNA: TGTGCCAGCAGCCAAGACACCGAGGTTGGCTACACCTTC. The variable domain in full, completed from reference TRBV3-1 and TRBJ1-2, reads DTAVSQTPKYLVTQMGNDKSIKCEQNLGHDTMYWYKQDSKKFLKIMFSYNNKELIINETVPNRFSPKSPDKAHLNLHINSLELGDSAVYFCASSQDTEVGYTFGSGTRLTVV.

Ten or more counts support this clonotype. This chain uses TRBV24-1 with TRBJ2-2, with TRBD1 matching 7 bases. Looked up from germline, CDR1 is KGHDR and CDR2 is SFDVKD. This CDR3 is built from 14 residues. V shed 5 bases and J 5 bases; nucleotides not matched to a gene: 4. In nucleotides, the CDR3 is TGTGCCACCAGTGGTACAGGGGTGACCGGGGAGCTGTTTTTT. Encoded protein: CATSGTGVTGELFF.

A remark on this clonotype: Compared with germline, one end of the junction differs, possibly owing to a read error. The chain joins TRBV6-5 to TRBJ1-3, with D uncertain. Germline lookup yields CDR1 MNHEY and CDR2 SVGAGI. The length of the CDR3 is 15 residues. In DNA, the CDR3 is TGTGCCATCAGTGAGTCGAGAACGGCTGGAAACACCATATATTTT. Translated: CAISESRTAGNTIYF.

This clonotype came up many times. V is TRBV7-2 and J is TRBJ1-2, with 12 positions matching TRBD1. Unmatched junction bases numbered 6, after V lost 5 bases and J lost 5 bases. From germline, CDR1 is SGHTA and CDR2 FQGNSA. The CDR3 extends over 15 amino acids. The chain's CDR3 is CASSARDRGLYGYTF. The CDR3 DNA is TGTGCCAGCAGCGCCAGGGACAGGGGGCTTTATGGCTACACCTTC.

This clonotype was seen a handful of times. The chain uses TRBV6-2 or TRBV6-3 and TRBJ2-1, with D perhaps matching TRBD2 (5 bases). Germline V gene data show CDR1 as MNHEY and CDR2 as SVGEGT. The CDR3 extends over 15 amino acids. V gave up 0 bases and J gave up 4 bases, with 10 bases separating them. DNA of the CDR3: TGTGCCAGCAGTTACTCGGCGGGCGTTTACAATGAGCAGTTCTTC. Its protein product is CASSYSAGVYNEQFF.

This rearrangement joins TRBV28 to TRBJ2-2; 9 bases agree with TRBD1. The length of the CDR3 is 16 residues. The germline V gene encodes CDR1 MDHEN and CDR2 SYDVKM. V gave up 3 bases and J gave up 4 bases; unmatched junction bases: 6. CDR3 in DNA: TGTGCCAGCAGTTTGGATCGGGACAGGGTCACCGGGGAGCTGTTTTTT. It translates to CASSLDRDRVTGELFF. Supplemented by reference TRBV28 and TRBJ2-2, the full variable domain reads DVKVTQSSRYLVKRTGEKVFLECVQDMDHENMFWYRQDPGLGLRLIYFSYDVKMKEKGDIPEGYSVSREKKERFSLILESASTNQTSMYLCASSLDRDRVTGELFFGEGSRLTVL.

This clonotype was found a few times. This rearrangement joins TRBV4-1 to TRBJ2-1; 9 nucleotides agree with TRBD1. CDR1 MGHRA and CDR2 YSYEKL come from the germline V gene. The CDR3 totals 18 residues. Trimming at V came to 5 bases and at J to 4 bases, leaving 15 bases not matched to a gene. The CDR3, as DNA: TGCGCCAGCAGCGAAGGCCGACTCCCGGGACAGGGATACAATGAGCAGTTCTTC. This sequence encodes CASSEGRLPGQGYNEQFF.

This clonotype occurred many times. V is TRBV28 and J is TRBJ2-7; no firm D call. This CDR3 has 11 residues. In germline, CDR1 is MDHEN, CDR2 SYDVKM. Trimming removed 5 bases from V and 6 bases from J, with 8 bases in between. CDR3 sequence: CASSPSREQYF. The CDR3 region has the DNA TGTGCCAGCAGTCCCTCCCGCGAGCAGTACTTC.

This clonotype was counted at least ten times. The J gene is TRBJ1-1, the V gene TRBV11-1; TRBD1 might be the D (5 bases). Germline values: CDR1 SGHAT, CDR2 FQDESV (reference sequence). The CDR3 has 13 amino acids. V lost 1 base and J lost 5, with 8 bases in between. CDR3 nucleotide sequence: TGTGCCAGCAGCTTAGTAGACAGTACTGAAGCTTTCTTT. It translates to CASSLVDSTEAFF. The variable domain in full, completed from reference TRBV11-1 and TRBJ1-1, reads EAEVAQSPRYKITEKSQAVAFWCDPISGHATLYWYRQILGQGPELLVQFQDESVVDDSQLPKDRFSAERLKGVDSTLKIQPAELGDSAMYLCASSLVDSTEAFFGQGTRLTVV.

With respect to this clonotype: This clone may be a read error of a much larger clone one base away. For the CDR3, the DNA is TGTGCCAGCAGTTTCACCGGACTAGCGGGAGGGTCAGCTCACCAAGGGACCCAGTACTTC. It codes for CASSFTGLAGGSAHQGTQYF. The chain employs TRBV6-5 and TRBJ2-5, with TRBD2 matching 15 bases. Germline CDR1 is MNHEY and CDR2 is SVGAGI. The CDR3 loop spans 20 amino acids.

This clonotype was observed a few times. The gene calls are TRBV20-1 and TRBJ2-6; 8 bases align to TRBD1. The CDR3 length is 16 residues. V lost 3 bases, J lost 2 bases, and 6 bases stayed unmatched. The germline V gene has CDR1 DFQATT and CDR2 SNEGSKA (reference sequence). CDR3 DNA sequence: TGCAGTGCTAGGGACAGGGAAGGAGCTGGGGCCAACGTCCTGACTTTC. Residues: CSARDREGAGANVLTF.

This clonotype was seen only a few times. The chain combines TRBV18 with TRBJ2-3; no clear D. Trimming shortened V by 3 bases and J by 1 base, and 8 bases separated the two germline ends. There are 14 residues in the CDR3. Per germline, CDR1 KGHSH and CDR2 LQKENI. The CDR3 bases are TGTGCCAGCTCACCCGCGGCCGGCACAGATACGCAGTATTTT. This codes for CASSPAAGTDTQYF.

With regard to this clonotype: Being one base from a much bigger clone, this may be a read error. The genes are TRBV2 and TRBJ2-3, with D unclear. This CDR3 region has 15 residues. Germline V gene data show CDR1 as SNHLY and CDR2 as FYNNEI. CDR3 loop: CVSRSRPLLSDTQYF. The CDR3 DNA reads TGTGTCAGCAGGAGCAGGCCATTGCTGTCAGATACGCAGTATTTT.

In its sample, this clonotype was seen many times. V and J are TRBV7-2 and TRBJ2-7; D gene ambiguous. CDR3 length equals 13 residues. Germline-derived CDR1 and CDR2 are SGHTA and FQGNSA. Trimming pared 3 bases from V and 1 base from J, leaving 7 bases between. Here the CDR3 DNA reads TGTGCCAGCAGCTTTGTAGCTTCCTACGAGCAGTACTTC. The encoded protein is CASSFVASYEQYF.

The table lists this clonotype with many counts. This chain links TRBV10-3 with TRBJ2-7, with D maybe TRBD1 (6 bases). Germline V gives CDR1 ENHRY, CDR2 SYGVKD. The CDR3 sequence is 12 residues long. Trimming pared 7 bases from V and 6 bases from J, leaving 13 bases between. The DNA of the CDR3 is TGTGCCATCAACCGGGACAACTCCGAGCAGTACTTC. This encodes CAINRDNSEQYF.

This clonotype was counted ten times or more. The chain combines TRBV7-2 with TRBJ1-1, with D possibly being TRBD1 (6 bases). With 3 bases removed from V and 1 base from J, the gap between germline ends came to 9 bases. Per the germline V gene, CDR1 is SGHTA and CDR2 is FQGNSA. The CDR3 extends over 14 amino acids. The CDR3 DNA is TGTGCCAGCAGCTTTGTGGACAGGAACACTGAAGCTTTCTTT. It encodes CASSFVDRNTEAFF. Supplemented by reference TRBV7-2 and TRBJ1-1, the full variable domain reads GAGVSQSPSNKVTEKGKDVELRCDPISGHTALYWYRQSLGQGLEFLIYFQGNSAPDKSGLPSDRFSAERTGGSVSTLTIQRTQQEDSAVYLCASSFVDRNTEAFFGQGTRLTVV.

About this clonotype: A much bigger clone sits one base away, suggesting this may be a read error. The V call is TRBV20-1, the J call TRBJ2-4; the D call may be TRBD1 or TRBD2 (6 bases each). The CDR3 covers 18 residues. V was clipped by 0 bases and J by 6 bases, with 24 bases between them. The germline CDR1 and CDR2 sequences are DFQATT and SNEGSKA (reference sequence). CDR3 sequence (DNA): TGCAGTGCTAGAGAGCCTTGGTCTGGCGGGATAGGGGGAAACATTCAGTACTTC. It encodes CSAREPWSGGIGGNIQYF.

This clonotype has at least ten counts. The chain uses TRBV7-2 and TRBJ1-5; D not resolved. The CDR3 runs 14 residues. V lost 0 bases and J 7 bases, leaving 10 bases between the germline ends. Germline V gives CDR1 SGHTA, CDR2 FQGNSA. Written as DNA, the CDR3 is TGTGCCAGCAGCTTAGCCTCCCCCCGGCAGCCCCAGCATTTT. Its protein is CASSLASPRQPQHF.

This clonotype occurred many times. The chain has TRBV6-1 and TRBJ1-5; 7 bases agree with TRBD1. The germline V gene has CDR1 MNHNS and CDR2 SASEGT. V lost 2 bases and J lost 4; bases outside the gene matches: 8. There are 16 residues in the CDR3. The CDR3 here is CASSEIGTALNQPQHF. CDR3 bases: TGTGCCAGCAGTGAAATCGGGACAGCATTAAATCAGCCCCAGCATTTT.